The T cell receptor (beta chain) under discussion was sequenced for a study of T cell responses to AZD1222 COVID-19 vaccine (dated by TCRdb to 2020 to 2022). Broadly, across the study: AZD1222 recipients with second doses at about 4 weeks or about 12 weeks were pooled, because spike-specific TCR depth and breadth did not differ between schedules. Enrollment into the trials was organized by age into subgroups of 18-55, 56-69 and 70-plus years, and those subgroups contained 148, 28 and 57 TCR-sequenced participants, respectively. A total of 233 trial participants underwent TCR sequencing, of whom approximately 210 received two doses of AZD1222 and about 25 received two doses of the MenACWY control vaccine. General study outcomes and caveats: A significant rise in spike-specific TCR breadth and depth was observed after two AZD1222 doses relative to day 0 and relative to MenACWY recipients. In the small 56-69-year group, the increase in depth fell short of significance, most likely because of low power. Vaccine-associated CD4 TCRs spanned the whole spike protein, with dominant responses in regions 160-218 and 743-854. Only five or six AZD1222 recipients were SARS-CoV-2 seropositive at baseline, limiting conclusions about previously exposed vaccinees. Reportedly, almost half of the unique spike-specific TCRs recognized epitopes lying outside the regions that are mutated in the B.1.351 and B.1.1.7 variants. Because no day 14 peak-response samples were available, the repertoires could be characterized only after the peak T cell response. Participants were mostly white British and included more females than males, and it was suggested by the authors that clonal diversity may have been underestimated.

Measured from the cysteine to the phenylalanine, the CDR3 is 15 residues long. Left in the record is the CDR3 DNA by itself, 45 bases read in frame from the first base. The junction shows trimming of 3 bases on V and 1 base on J, and the gene matches do not reach 5 bases of it. CDR1 and CDR2 (SGHRS, YFSETQ) derive from the germline V gene. With regard to this clone: The clone's antigen remains unknown. No qualities accompany the bases; no much larger clone lies one base away.

The time point label corresponds to: baseline before first vaccination. The vaccinee samples were drawn from two UK trials, COV001 and COV002, one of which was a single-blind randomized controlled phase 2/3 trial testing AZD1222 (ChAdOx1 nCoV-19) in healthy adults. For TCRbeta chain sequencing, PBMC samples from trial participants were taken at day 0 and at day 28 after the second dose. The CDR3 regions of human TCRbeta chains were analyzed by immunosequencing. From the authors' description of their analysis: TCRs in the repertoires were matched against a reference library of SARS-CoV-2-specific TCRs that had been generated with the MIRA antigen-specificity platform. Breadth was defined as the fraction of unique TCRs that were SARS-CoV-2-associated, and depth was defined as the fraction of total T cells that were SARS-CoV-2-associated. Using the MIRA data, each spike-specific TCR was mapped to the spike region that the TCR reacts to and placed in a CD4 or CD8 class. Log10-transformed breadth and depth values were compared by one-way ANOVA with Sidak's multiple comparisons tests. TCRdb took over this immuneACCESS table, retaining in-frame rearrangements with V and J assigned. Such tables are incomplete; in checked studies, under half of the missing clones stem from an unresolved V gene, and the remainder is unexplained. V and J calls and clone size follow that table, whereas D and trimming were derived from the DNA. The sample data list approximately 100,000 clones, and approximately 92% of these were observed just once. The ten top clones hold 1% to 1.5% of the sample.

Sequenced here: peripheral blood, sampled on day 0 of AZD1222 vaccination. The chain joins TRBV5-1 to TRBJ2-3; a stretch of 7 junction bases matches TRBD1. The source is an adult in good health. The nucleotides read TGCGCCAGCAGCTCGACAGGGACCGGCACAGATACGCAGTATTTT. This yields the protein CASSSTGTGTDTQYF.